This T cell receptor (beta chain) stems from a study of tumor and adjacent non-tumor tissue in lung cancer. CDR3 length equals 19 residues. CDR1 is SGHDT, CDR2 YYEEEE, per germline. V was clipped by 0 bases and J by 0 bases; unmatched bases: 8. Three rounds of nested PCR, following a modified ARM-PCR protocol, produced the TCRbeta library. TCRdb passed the multiplex PCR reads through MiXCR, listing each CDR3 protein once. The table lists around 120,000 distinct CDR3 sequences, 66% of them singletons, with 9.5% to 15% in the top ten. No cell sorting was done before RNA was extracted from the tissue. Chemotherapy-naive patients with new lung cancer underwent thoracic surgery in China, August–November 2014.

Sequencing used lung tumor tissue. The rearrangement links TRBV5-6 to TRBJ2-3, with 12 bases lining up with TRBD2. The receptor was isolated from a man aged 25 to 40 with non-small cell lung cancer. CDR3 bases: TGTGCCAGCAGCTTGGCCGGGACTAGCGGGCATAGTAGCACAGATACGCAGTATTTT. It yields the protein CASSLAGTSGHSSTDTQYF.